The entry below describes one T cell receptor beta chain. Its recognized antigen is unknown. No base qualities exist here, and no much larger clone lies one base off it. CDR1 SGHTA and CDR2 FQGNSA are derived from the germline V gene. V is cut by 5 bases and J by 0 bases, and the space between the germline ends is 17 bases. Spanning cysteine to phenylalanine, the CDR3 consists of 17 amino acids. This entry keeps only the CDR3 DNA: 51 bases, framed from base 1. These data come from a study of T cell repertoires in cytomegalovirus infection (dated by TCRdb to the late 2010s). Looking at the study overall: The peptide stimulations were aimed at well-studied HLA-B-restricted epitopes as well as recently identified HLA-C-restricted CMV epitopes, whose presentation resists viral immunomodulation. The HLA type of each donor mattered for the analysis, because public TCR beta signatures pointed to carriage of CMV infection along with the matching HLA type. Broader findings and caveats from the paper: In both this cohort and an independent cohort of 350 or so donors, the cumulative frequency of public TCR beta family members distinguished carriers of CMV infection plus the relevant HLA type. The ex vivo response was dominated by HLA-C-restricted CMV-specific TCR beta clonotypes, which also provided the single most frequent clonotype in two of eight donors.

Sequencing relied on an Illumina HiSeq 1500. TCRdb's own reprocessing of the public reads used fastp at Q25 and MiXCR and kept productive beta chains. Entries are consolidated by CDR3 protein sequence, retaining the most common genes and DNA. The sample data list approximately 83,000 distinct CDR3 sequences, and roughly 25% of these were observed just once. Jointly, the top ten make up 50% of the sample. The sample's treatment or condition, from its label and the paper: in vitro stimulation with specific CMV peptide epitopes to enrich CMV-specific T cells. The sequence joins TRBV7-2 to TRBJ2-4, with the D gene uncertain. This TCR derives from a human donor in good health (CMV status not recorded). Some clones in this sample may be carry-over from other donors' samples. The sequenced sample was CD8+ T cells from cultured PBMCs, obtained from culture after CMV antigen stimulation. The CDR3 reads CASSPAPAKRAKNIQYF. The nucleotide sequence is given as TGTGCCAGCAGCCCGGCCCCCGCTAAAAGAGCCAAAAACATTCAGTACTTC.